This T cell receptor beta chain was recovered during a study of T cell responses to AZD1222 COVID-19 vaccine. Clones were read by immunoSEQ multiplex PCR, and TCRdb kept only the in-frame ones, dropping some. The repertoire includes roughly 100,000 clones, more than 75% of them detected once, and about 9.3% sits in the top ten. Of note for this clone: Its antigen is still unknown.

J gave up 4 bases and V 0 bases, and 5 bases lay outside the gene matches. Germline loops: CDR1 SGHRS, CDR2 YFSETQ. The CDR3 has 15 residues. Whole-study results and caveats: Clonal diversity was possibly underestimated, and white British individuals and females predominated among donors. A reported finding is that nearly half of spike-specific TCRs target unmutated variant regions.

The source of this sequence is an adult in good health. The rearrangement uses TRBV5-1 and TRBJ1-2; 8 bases agree with TRBD1. Sequenced material: peripheral blood, taken on day 0 of AZD1222 vaccination. The CDR3 here is CASSLDGQGVYGYTF. DNA for the CDR3: TGCGCCAGCAGCTTGGATGGACAGGGCGTCTATGGCTACACCTTC. The full variable domain, rest sourced from reference TRBV5-1 and TRBJ1-2, is KAGVTQTPRYLIKTRGQQVTLSCSPISGHRSVSWYQQTPGQGLQFLFEYFSETQRNKGNFPGRFSGRQFSNSRSEMNVSTLELGDSALYLCASSLDGQGVYGYTFGSGTRLTVV.